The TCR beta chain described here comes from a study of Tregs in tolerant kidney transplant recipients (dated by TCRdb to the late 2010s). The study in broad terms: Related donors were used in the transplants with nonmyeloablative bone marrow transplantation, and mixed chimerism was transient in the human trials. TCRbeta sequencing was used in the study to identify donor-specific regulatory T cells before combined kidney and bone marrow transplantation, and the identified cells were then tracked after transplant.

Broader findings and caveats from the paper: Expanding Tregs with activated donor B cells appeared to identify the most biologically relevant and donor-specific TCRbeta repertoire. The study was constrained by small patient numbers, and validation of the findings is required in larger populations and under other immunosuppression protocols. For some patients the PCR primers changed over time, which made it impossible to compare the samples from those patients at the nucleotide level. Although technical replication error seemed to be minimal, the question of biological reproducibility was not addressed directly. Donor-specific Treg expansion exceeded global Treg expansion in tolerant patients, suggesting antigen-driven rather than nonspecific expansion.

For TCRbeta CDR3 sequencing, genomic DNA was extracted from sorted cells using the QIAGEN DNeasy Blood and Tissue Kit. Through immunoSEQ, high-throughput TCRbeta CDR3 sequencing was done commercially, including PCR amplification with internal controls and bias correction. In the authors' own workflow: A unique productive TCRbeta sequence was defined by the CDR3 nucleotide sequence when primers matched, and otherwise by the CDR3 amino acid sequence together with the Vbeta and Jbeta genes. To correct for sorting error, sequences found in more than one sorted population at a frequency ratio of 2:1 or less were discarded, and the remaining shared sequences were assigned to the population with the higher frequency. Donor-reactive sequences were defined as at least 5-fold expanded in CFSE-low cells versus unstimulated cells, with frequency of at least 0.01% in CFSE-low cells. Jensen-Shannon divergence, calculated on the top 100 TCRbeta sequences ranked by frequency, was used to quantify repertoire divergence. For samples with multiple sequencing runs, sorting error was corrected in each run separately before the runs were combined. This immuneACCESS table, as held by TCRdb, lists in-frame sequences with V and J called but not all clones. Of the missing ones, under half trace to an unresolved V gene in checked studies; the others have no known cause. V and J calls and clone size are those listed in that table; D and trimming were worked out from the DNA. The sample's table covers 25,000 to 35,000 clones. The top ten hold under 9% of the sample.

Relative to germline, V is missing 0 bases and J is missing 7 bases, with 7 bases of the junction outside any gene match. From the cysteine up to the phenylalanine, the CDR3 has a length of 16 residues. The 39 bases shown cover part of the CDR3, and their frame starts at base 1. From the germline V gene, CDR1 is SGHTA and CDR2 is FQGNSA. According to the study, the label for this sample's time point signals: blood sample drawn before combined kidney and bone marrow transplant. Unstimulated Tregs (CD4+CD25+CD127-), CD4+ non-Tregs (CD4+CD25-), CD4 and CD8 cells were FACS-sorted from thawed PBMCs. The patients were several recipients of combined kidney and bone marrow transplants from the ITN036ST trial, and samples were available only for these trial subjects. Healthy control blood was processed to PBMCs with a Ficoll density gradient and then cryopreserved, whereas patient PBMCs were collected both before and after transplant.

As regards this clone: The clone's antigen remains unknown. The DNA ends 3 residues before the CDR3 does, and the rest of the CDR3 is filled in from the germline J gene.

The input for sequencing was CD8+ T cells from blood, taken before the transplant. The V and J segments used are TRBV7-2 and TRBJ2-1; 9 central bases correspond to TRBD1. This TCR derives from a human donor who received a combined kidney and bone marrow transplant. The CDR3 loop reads CASSLAGTGFVNEQFF. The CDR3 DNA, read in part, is TGTGCCAGCAGCTTAGCGGGGACAGGGTTCGTAAATGAG.